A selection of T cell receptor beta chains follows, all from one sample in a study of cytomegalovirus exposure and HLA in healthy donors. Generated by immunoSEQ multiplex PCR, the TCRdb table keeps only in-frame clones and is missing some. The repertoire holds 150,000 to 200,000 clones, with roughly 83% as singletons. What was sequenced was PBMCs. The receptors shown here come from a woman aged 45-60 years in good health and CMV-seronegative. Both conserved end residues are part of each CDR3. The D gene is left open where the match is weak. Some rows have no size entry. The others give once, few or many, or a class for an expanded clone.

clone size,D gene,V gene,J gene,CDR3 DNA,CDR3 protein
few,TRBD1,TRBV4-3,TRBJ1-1,TGCGCCAGCAGCCAAGAGTCCGGGACAGGGGGCTGGGCTTTCTTT,CASSQESGTGGWAFF
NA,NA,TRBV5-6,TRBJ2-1,TGTGCCAGCAGCCTCCCCAGGGGTTTGGATAATGAGCAGTTCTTC,CASSLPRGLDNEQFF
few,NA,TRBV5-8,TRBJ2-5,TGTGCCAGCAGCTTGGAGTGGGGGGTACAAGAGACCCAGTACTTC,CASSLEWGVQETQYF
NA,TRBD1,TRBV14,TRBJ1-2,TGTGCCAGCAGCCCCTTCAACAGGGGAGCGAGCTATGGCTACACCTTC,CASSPFNRGASYGYTF
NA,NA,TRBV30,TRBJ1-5,TGTGCCTGGAGTCGCCGGGGGAGAAGTCTCAATCAGCCCCAGCATTTT,CAWSRRGRSLNQPQHF
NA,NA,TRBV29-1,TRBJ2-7,TGCAGCGTCGAGATGGAGGGGTTGGGGTACGAGCAGTACTTC,CSVEMEGLGYEQYF
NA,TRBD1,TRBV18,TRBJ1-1,TGTGCCAGCTCACCACCTCGGACAGGGGGGGATGAAGCTTTCTTT,CASSPPRTGGDEAFF
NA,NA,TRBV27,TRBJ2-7,TGTGCCAGCAGTTCCACTGATGTCTACGAGCAGTACTTC,CASSSTDVYEQYF
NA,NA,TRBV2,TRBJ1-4,TGTGCCAGCTATCAGGGATACCGGGTTGAAAAACTGTTTTTT,CASYQGYRVEKLFF
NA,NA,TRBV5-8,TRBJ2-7,TGTGCCAGCAGCTTTGGGAGCTCCTACGAGCAGTACTTC,CASSFGSSYEQYF
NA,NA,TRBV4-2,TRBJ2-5,TGTGCCAGCAGCCCCGAGGGCCAAGAGACCCAGTACTTC,CASSPEGQETQYF
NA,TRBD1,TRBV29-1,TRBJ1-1,TGCAGCGCCCCGGGACAGTCGAACACTGAAGCTTTCTTT,CSAPGQSNTEAFF
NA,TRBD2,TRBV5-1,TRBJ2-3,TGCGCCAGCAGCTTTAGCGGGACTTCAGATACGCAGTATTTT,CASSFSGTSDTQYF
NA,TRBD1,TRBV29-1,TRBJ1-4,TGCAGCGCCGGACGGGACAGGGCAAGGGAAAAACTGTTTTTT,CSAGRDRAREKLFF
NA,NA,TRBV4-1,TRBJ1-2,TGCGCCAGCAGCCACCCCCTGAGGGGGGGTGGCTACACCTTC,CASSHPLRGGGYTF
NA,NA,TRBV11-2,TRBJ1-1,TGTGCCAGCAGCTTAGTCCCGGGTTCTATTGAAGCTTTCTTT,CASSLVPGSIEAFF
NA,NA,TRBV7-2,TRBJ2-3,TGTGCCAGCAGCTTAGATCGGACAGATACGCAGTATTTT,CASSLDRTDTQYF
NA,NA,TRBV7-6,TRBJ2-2,TGTGCCAGCAGCGACCAGGGACTGGGCACCGGGGAGCTGTTTTTT,CASSDQGLGTGELFF
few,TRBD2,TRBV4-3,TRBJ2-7,TGCGCCAGCAGCCGTGGACTAGAAGGTCCCGAGCAGTACTTC,CASSRGLEGPEQYF
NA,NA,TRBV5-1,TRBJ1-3,TGCGCCAGCAGCTTGGAGGATACCCGGGACACCATATATTTT,CASSLEDTRDTIYF
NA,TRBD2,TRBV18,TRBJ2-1,TGTGCCAGCTCACTAAGCGGGGCCTACAATGAGCAGTTCTTC,CASSLSGAYNEQFF
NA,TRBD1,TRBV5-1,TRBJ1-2,TGCGCCAGCAGCGAAACAGGGGTGCTCTATGGCTACACCTTC,CASSETGVLYGYTF
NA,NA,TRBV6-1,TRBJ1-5,TGTGCCAGCACTTCGGGGATAGTGGGCAATCAGCCCCAGCATTTT,CASTSGIVGNQPQHF
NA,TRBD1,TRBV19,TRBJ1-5,TGTGCCAGTAGTGTTCAGGGGGACAATCAGCCCCAGCATTTT,CASSVQGDNQPQHF
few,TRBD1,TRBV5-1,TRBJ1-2,TGCGCCAGCAGCTTGGACAGGGGAAACTATGGCTACACCTTC,CASSLDRGNYGYTF
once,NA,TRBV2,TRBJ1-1,TGTGCCAGCAGTGAACGAAGGACAGCGAACACTGAAGCTTTCTTT,CASSERRTANTEAFF
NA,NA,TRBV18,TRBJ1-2,TGTGCCAGCTCACCCGAGGACTCCTATGGCTACACCTTC,CASSPEDSYGYTF
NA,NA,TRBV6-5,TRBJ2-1,TGTGCCAGCAGGGGTACTAGCCGGAGCTACAATGAGCAGTTCTTC,CASRGTSRSYNEQFF
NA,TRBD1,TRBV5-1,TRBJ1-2,TGCGCCAGCAGCCAATCGGGACAGGGGAGAGATGGCTACACCTTC,CASSQSGQGRDGYTF
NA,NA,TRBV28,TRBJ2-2,TGTGCCAGCAGTTCGGGCACCGGGGAGCTGTTTTTT,CASSSGTGELFF
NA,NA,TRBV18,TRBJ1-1,TGTGCCAGCTCACCACCGTACTGGGGGCAACCGCAGAACACTGAAGCTTTCTTT,CASSPPYWGQPQNTEAFF
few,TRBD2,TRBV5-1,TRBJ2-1,TGCGCCAGCAGCTTGGTTGCGGGAGAGGGTGAGCAGTTCTTC,CASSLVAGEGEQFF
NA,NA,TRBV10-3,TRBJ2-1,TGTGCCATCAGTGGGACATACAATGAGCAGTTCTTC,CAISGTYNEQFF
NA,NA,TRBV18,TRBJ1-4,TGTGCCAGCGCACGAAGCCAGGCAGGGGCCGCAACTAATGAAAAACTGTTTTTT,CASARSQAGAATNEKLFF
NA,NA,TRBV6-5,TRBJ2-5,TGTGCCAGCAGTTGGGGGCAGGCCCAGTACTTC,CASSWGQAQYF
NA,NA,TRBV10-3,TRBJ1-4,TGTGCCATTTCGCAGGCAACTAATGAAAAACTGTTTTTT,CAISQATNEKLFF
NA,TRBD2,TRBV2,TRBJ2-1,TGTGCCAGCAGTGAAGCTAGCGGGAGATTGTTGGAGCAGTTCTTC,CASSEASGRLLEQFF
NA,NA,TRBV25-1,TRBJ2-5,TGTGCCAGCAATACTCCAGGGTCAGGGGAGACCCAGTACTTC,CASNTPGSGETQYF
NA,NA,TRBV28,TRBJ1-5,TGTGCCAGCATCACGGGAGGATATAGCAATCAGCCCCAGCATTTT,CASITGGYSNQPQHF
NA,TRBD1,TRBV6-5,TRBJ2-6,TGTGCCACCGCAGGGGGCGCGGCTGGGGCCAACGTCCTGACTTTC,CATAGGAAGANVLTF
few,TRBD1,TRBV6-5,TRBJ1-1,TGTGCCAGCAGTTATGGACAGGTCACTGAAGCTTTCTTT,CASSYGQVTEAFF
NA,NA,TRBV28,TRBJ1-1,TGTGCCAGCAGTTTATGGGTTATCAGGGCCAACACTGAAGCTTTCTTT,CASSLWVIRANTEAFF
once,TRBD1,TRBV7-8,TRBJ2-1,TGTGCCAGCGTCCCGGGACAGGAACCGAGCTCCTACAATGAGCAGTTCTTC,CASVPGQEPSSYNEQFF
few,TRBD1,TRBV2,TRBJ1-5,TGTGCCAGCAAGACGGGACAGGGTGAACAGCCCCAGCATTTT,CASKTGQGEQPQHF
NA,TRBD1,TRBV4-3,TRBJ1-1,TGCGCCAGCAGCCAAGGCCCGGGACAGGGAGGGGGGGCTTTCTTT,CASSQGPGQGGGAFF
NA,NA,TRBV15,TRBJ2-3,TGTGCCACCCGAGAGGGAGGCAGCACAGATACGCAGTATTTT,CATREGGSTDTQYF
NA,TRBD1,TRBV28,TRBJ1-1,TGTGCCAGCAGTCTAGGGGTACAGGGGGCGGGTGAAGCTTTCTTT,CASSLGVQGAGEAFF
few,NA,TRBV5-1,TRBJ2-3,TGCGCCAGCAGCTACCTGACTAGCACAGATACGCAGTATTTT,CASSYLTSTDTQYF
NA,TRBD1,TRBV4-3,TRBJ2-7,TGCGCCAGCAGCCAACGGCAAGGACAGGCCACATACGAGCAGTACTTC,CASSQRQGQATYEQYF
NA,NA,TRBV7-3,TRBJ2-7,TGTGCCAGCAGCTTCACCCCAGGGGCCCCGTCCGAGCAGTACTTC,CASSFTPGAPSEQYF
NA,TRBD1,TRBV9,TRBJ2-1,TGTGCCAGCAGCGTCGCCCGACAGGGGGCGGGTTACAATGAGCAGTTCTTC,CASSVARQGAGYNEQFF
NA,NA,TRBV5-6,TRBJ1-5,TGTGCCAGCAGCGGCACCACCGATAATCAGCCCCAGCATTTT,CASSGTTDNQPQHF
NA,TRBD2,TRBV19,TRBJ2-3,TGTGCCAGTAGTTGGACCATAGCGGGAGGGAGGACAGATACGCAGTATTTT,CASSWTIAGGRTDTQYF
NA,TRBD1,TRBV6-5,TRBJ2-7,TGTGCCAGCAGTTACATCGGACAGGGGGCCTACGGGCAGTACTTC,CASSYIGQGAYGQYF
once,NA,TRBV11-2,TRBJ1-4,TGTGCCAGCAGCTTAAGTCAGGTCCGGGAAAAACTGTTTTTT,CASSLSQVREKLFF
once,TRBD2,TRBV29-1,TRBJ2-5,TGCAGCGTGACGGGACTAGCGGGACCATCCGGGACCCAGTACTTC,CSVTGLAGPSGTQYF
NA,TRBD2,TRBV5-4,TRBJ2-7,TGTGCCAGCACTAGCGGGAAGTCCTACGAGCAGTACTTC,CASTSGKSYEQYF
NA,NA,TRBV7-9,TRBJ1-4,TGTGCCAGCAGCCGGGGCGGGGGGAATGAAAAACTGTTTTTT,CASSRGGGNEKLFF
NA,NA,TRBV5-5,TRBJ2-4,TGTGCCAGCAGCTCCGGTTTTTGGCAGGGGCGGACCAAAAACATTCAGTACTTC,CASSSGFWQGRTKNIQYF
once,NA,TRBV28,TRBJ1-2,TGTGCCAGCACCCCCGAAGGGGCCTATGGCTACACCTTC,CASTPEGAYGYTF